The source of this TCR beta chain is a study of T cell responses to AZD1222 COVID-19 vaccine. Study findings and constraints: Sampled repertoires all dated from after the peak T cell response. Baseline seropositivity characterized only a handful of AZD1222 recipients.

A few counts support this clone. The antigen remains undetermined. Clones were read by immunoSEQ multiplex PCR, and TCRdb kept only the in-frame ones, dropping some. Of more than 110,000 clones listed, 88% are singletons. This CDR3 comprises 15 residues. CDR1 is LGHNA and CDR2 is YSLEER in the germline V gene. Trimming removed 4 bases from V and 6 bases from J, with 16 bases in between. The chain combines TRBV4-3 with TRBJ2-1; a possible D gene is TRBD1 (6 bases). This receptor was taken from an adult who received the AZD1222 COVID-19 vaccine. The source was peripheral blood, collected 28 days after the second AZD1222 dose. The CDR3 DNA reads as TGCGCCAGCAGCCCCGGACAGAAGACCTCCAATGAGCAGTTCTTC. It yields the protein CASSPGQKTSNEQFF.